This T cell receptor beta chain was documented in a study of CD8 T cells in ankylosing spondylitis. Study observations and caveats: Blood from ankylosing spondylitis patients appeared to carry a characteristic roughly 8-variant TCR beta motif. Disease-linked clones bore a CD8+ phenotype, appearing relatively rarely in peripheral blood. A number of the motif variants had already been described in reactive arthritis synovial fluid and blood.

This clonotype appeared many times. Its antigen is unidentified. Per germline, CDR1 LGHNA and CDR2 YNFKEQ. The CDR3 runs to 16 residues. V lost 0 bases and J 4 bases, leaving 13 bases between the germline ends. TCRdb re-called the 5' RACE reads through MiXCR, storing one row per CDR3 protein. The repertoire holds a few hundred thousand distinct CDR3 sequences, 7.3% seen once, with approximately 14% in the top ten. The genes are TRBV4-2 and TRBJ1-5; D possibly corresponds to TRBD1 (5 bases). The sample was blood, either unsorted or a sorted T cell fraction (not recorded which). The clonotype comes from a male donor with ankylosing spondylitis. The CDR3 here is CASSQDRGEGNQPQHF. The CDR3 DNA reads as TGTGCCAGCAGCCAAGATCGGGGGGAGGGAAATCAGCCCCAGCATTTT.